Listed below are T cell receptor beta chains from one sample, sequenced in a study of blood T cell repertoires in COVID-19. The method was immunoSEQ multiplex PCR; TCRdb's version includes in-frame clones alone and lacks a portion of them. In the table there are approximately 270,000 clones, roughly nine tenths of which are singletons. Sequenced material: PBMCs or T cells enriched from blood (not recorded which). These TCRs come from a woman aged 60 to 75 who had recovered from COVID-19. The CDR3 runs from the conserved cysteine through the conserved F or W. The order of the fields is V gene, J gene, D gene, clone size, CDR3 protein, CDR3 DNA. The D gene is left open where the match is weak. Clone size appears in some rows only: once, few, many, or a class for an expanded clone.

V: TRBV11-2; J: TRBJ2-3; D: .; size: .; CDR3: CASSLMSVADTQYF; DNA: TGTGCCAGCAGCTTAATGTCGGTTGCAGATACGCAGTATTTT
V: TRBV2; J: TRBJ2-7; D: .; size: .; CDR3: CAGGAGTVYEQYF; DNA: TGTGCCGGGGGGGCCGGGACGGTCTACGAGCAGTACTTC
V: TRBV2; J: TRBJ2-2; D: TRBD1; size: .; CDR3: CATTGDPGELFF; DNA: TGTGCCACCACAGGGGATCCCGGGGAGCTGTTTTTT
V: TRBV18; J: TRBJ1-4; D: .; size: few; CDR3: CASSPPGSNEKLFF; DNA: TGTGCCAGCTCACCACCGGGCAGTAATGAAAAACTGTTTTTT
V: TRBV6-5; J: TRBJ2-5; D: .; size: .; CDR3: CASSWGLGETQYF; DNA: TGTGCCAGCAGTTGGGGACTGGGGGAGACCCAGTACTTC
V: TRBV18; J: TRBJ2-1; D: .; size: .; CDR3: CASSPNTGNEQFF; DNA: TGTGCCAGCTCACCGAATACGGGCAATGAGCAGTTCTTC
V: TRBV11-1; J: TRBJ2-1; D: .; size: .; CDR3: CASSLSGSYNEQFF; DNA: TGTGCCAGCAGCTTGTCCGGTTCCTACAATGAGCAGTTCTTC
V: TRBV3-1/TRBV3-2; J: TRBJ2-7; D: .; size: once; CDR3: CASSSLALEEQYF; DNA: TGTGCCAGCAGTTCCCTAGCGTTAGAGGAGCAGTACTTC
V: TRBV11-2; J: TRBJ1-5; D: .; size: .; CDR3: CASSRQGNQPQHF; DNA: TGTGCCAGCAGCCGACAAGGCAATCAGCCCCAGCATTTT
V: TRBV24-1; J: TRBJ2-5; D: .; size: .; CDR3: CATSRGGNQETQYF; DNA: TGTGCCACCTCACGTGGAGGCAACCAAGAGACCCAGTACTTC
V: TRBV2; J: TRBJ1-1; D: .; size: .; CDR3: CASSEPLLAFF; DNA: TGTGCCAGCAGTGAACCCTTGTTAGCTTTCTTT
V: TRBV7-9; J: TRBJ2-3; D: .; size: .; CDR3: CASSFRGAITDTQYF; DNA: TGTGCCAGCAGCTTCCGGGGGGCGATCACAGATACGCAGTATTTT
V: TRBV4-2; J: TRBJ2-5; D: TRBD2; size: once; CDR3: CASSQDLGGVETQYF; DNA: TGTGCCAGCAGCCAAGATTTGGGGGGGGTAGAGACCCAGTACTTC
V: TRBV19; J: TRBJ1-4; D: .; size: .; CDR3: CASSIWAGNNEKLFF; DNA: TGTGCCAGTAGTATTTGGGCAGGGAATAATGAAAAACTGTTTTTT
V: TRBV7-2; J: TRBJ2-3; D: TRBD2; size: .; CDR3: CASSFQRGEDTQYF; DNA: TGTGCCAGCAGCTTCCAGCGGGGCGAAGATACGCAGTATTTT
V: TRBV15; J: TRBJ1-2; D: TRBD1; size: .; CDR3: CATSSSPGRVQGGQGIYGYTF; DNA: TGTGCCACCAGCAGCAGCCCAGGGAGAGTTCAGGGCGGACAGGGGATCTATGGCTACACCTTC
V: TRBV6-4; J: TRBJ2-1; D: .; size: .; CDR3: CARNSPGLSYNEQFF; DNA: TGTGCCAGAAATAGCCCGGGGTTATCCTACAATGAGCAGTTCTTC
V: TRBV11-2; J: TRBJ2-1; D: .; size: .; CDR3: CASSPGTSDEQFF; DNA: TGTGCCAGCAGCCCAGGGACATCCGATGAGCAGTTCTTC
V: TRBV6-5; J: TRBJ1-4; D: .; size: .; CDR3: CASSSRWGVGEKLFF; DNA: TGTGCCAGCAGTAGCCGGTGGGGGGTGGGTGAAAAACTGTTTTTT
V: TRBV19; J: TRBJ1-4; D: TRBD1; size: .; CDR3: CASSIVRGQGSVREKLFF; DNA: TGTGCCAGTAGTATAGTCCGGGGACAGGGATCAGTACGGGAAAAACTGTTTTTT
V: TRBV18; J: TRBJ1-5; D: .; size: .; CDR3: CASSADTVNQPQHF; DNA: TGTGCCAGCTCAGCGGACACGGTCAATCAGCCCCAGCATTTT
V: TRBV27; J: TRBJ1-2; D: .; size: .; CDR3: CASSLGPPDFNYGYTF; DNA: TGTGCCAGCAGTTTAGGGCCACCGGACTTTAACTATGGCTACACCTTC
V: TRBV18; J: TRBJ1-5; D: .; size: .; CDR3: CASSQGSDQPQHF; DNA: TGTGCCAGCTCACAAGGGAGCGATCAGCCCCAGCATTTT
V: TRBV2; J: TRBJ1-5; D: .; size: .; CDR3: CASSEAVVGRQPQHF; DNA: TGTGCCAGCAGTGAAGCGGTGGTTGGCAGGCAGCCCCAGCATTTT
V: TRBV18; J: TRBJ2-1; D: TRBD1; size: many; CDR3: CASSPSAGTGENEQFF; DNA: TGTGCCAGCTCACCGTCGGCCGGGACAGGCGAGAATGAGCAGTTCTTC
V: TRBV28; J: TRBJ2-7; D: .; size: .; CDR3: CASSSGGSSYEQYF; DNA: TGTGCCAGCAGTTCTGGGGGGTCTTCCTACGAGCAGTACTTC
V: TRBV5-1; J: TRBJ1-2; D: .; size: .; CDR3: CASSLRGSGEANYGYTF; DNA: TGCGCCAGCAGCCTGCGTGGTAGCGGAGAAGCTAACTATGGCTACACCTTC
V: TRBV6-4; J: TRBJ2-7; D: TRBD1; size: few; CDR3: CASSRDRGYEQYF; DNA: TGTGCCAGCAGCCGGGACAGGGGATACGAGCAGTACTTC
V: TRBV9; J: TRBJ1-5; D: .; size: .; CDR3: CASSEGGGVNQPQHF; DNA: TGTGCCAGCAGCGAGGGGGGGGGCGTAAATCAGCCCCAGCATTTT
V: TRBV28; J: TRBJ2-7; D: TRBD1; size: .; CDR3: CASRQGQGAARVVYEQYF; DNA: TGTGCCAGCAGGCAAGGACAGGGGGCGGCCAGGGTGGTCTACGAGCAGTACTTC
V: TRBV3-1/TRBV3-2; J: TRBJ1-3; D: TRBD1; size: .; CDR3: CASSQGRTGSSGNTIYF; DNA: TGTGCCAGCAGCCAAGGTCGGACAGGCAGCTCTGGAAACACCATATATTTT
V: TRBV7-2; J: TRBJ1-5; D: TRBD1; size: once; CDR3: CASSSGQAQPQHF; DNA: TGTGCCAGCAGCTCCGGACAGGCTCAGCCCCAGCATTTT
V: TRBV3-1/TRBV3-2; J: TRBJ1-1; D: .; size: .; CDR3: CASTPSGGRNTEAFF; DNA: TGTGCCAGCACCCCCTCGGGTGGTAGGAACACTGAAGCTTTCTTT
V: TRBV4-1; J: TRBJ2-7; D: .; size: .; CDR3: CASSQGLEYNEQYF; DNA: TGCGCCAGCAGCCAAGGGCTAGAATACAACGAGCAGTACTTC
V: TRBV10-3; J: TRBJ1-1; D: .; size: .; CDR3: CAIRGQRDTEAFF; DNA: TGTGCCATCCGTGGACAGCGGGACACTGAAGCTTTCTTT
V: TRBV9; J: TRBJ1-6; D: TRBD1; size: .; CDR3: CASSGGQGQGNSPLHF; DNA: TGTGCCAGCAGCGGGGGGCAGGGACAGGGGAATTCACCCCTCCACTTT
V: TRBV27; J: TRBJ1-2; D: .; size: .; CDR3: CASSSGLEGYTF; DNA: TGTGCCAGCAGTTCCGGGTTGGAGGGCTACACCTTC
V: TRBV6-6; J: TRBJ1-4; D: TRBD1; size: .; CDR3: CASRDRVGVEKLFF; DNA: TGTGCCAGCAGGGACAGGGTCGGTGTCGAAAAACTGTTTTTT
V: TRBV4-1; J: TRBJ1-1; D: .; size: .; CDR3: CASSQGGSTRATEAFF; DNA: TGCGCCAGCAGCCAAGGAGGGAGCACTAGAGCCACTGAAGCTTTCTTT
V: TRBV3-1/TRBV3-2; J: TRBJ1-6; D: TRBD1; size: .; CDR3: CASSRLPTGVISSYNSPLHF; DNA: TGTGCCAGCAGCCGCCTACCGACAGGGGTAATAAGCTCCTATAATTCACCCCTCCACTTT
V: TRBV7-2; J: TRBJ2-1; D: .; size: .; CDR3: CASRPRSGGGYNEQFF; DNA: TGTGCCAGCAGGCCAAGGTCCGGGGGAGGATACAATGAGCAGTTCTTC
V: TRBV28; J: TRBJ2-7; D: TRBD2; size: .; CDR3: CASSFSVGLAREQYF; DNA: TGTGCCAGCAGTTTTTCAGTGGGACTAGCACGCGAGCAGTACTTC
V: TRBV28; J: TRBJ2-1; D: .; size: .; CDR3: CASSLQARHNEQFF; DNA: TGTGCCAGCAGTTTACAGGCTCGCCATAATGAGCAGTTCTTC